One sample yielded the 18 T cell receptor beta chains listed below, sequenced in a study of response to subunit inactivated influenza vaccine. Via MiXCR, TCRdb re-called the RT-PCR reads, giving one row per CDR3 protein. The data contain a few hundred thousand distinct CDR3 sequences, just over 20% of them singletons. Source: PBMCs from blood, taken about 20 months after vaccination. These receptor sequences come from a man in his fifties or sixties who received an inactivated influenza vaccine.

This clonotype was seen many times. The chain employs TRBV6-1 and TRBJ1-1, with 7 bases matching TRBD1. The J segment lost 0 bases and the V segment lost 7 bases, leaving 5 bases of the junction unmatched. The CDR3 loop spans 14 amino acids. Germline V lookup: CDR1 MNHNS, CDR2 SASEGT. The CDR3 sequence: CASTPTGMNTEAFF. The CDR3 DNA reads as TGTGCCAGCACCCCGACAGGGATGAACACTGAAGCTTTCTTT.

This chain joins TRBV5-1 and TRBJ2-7; TRBD1 matches at 7 bases. The germline CDR1 and CDR2 sequences are SGHRS and YFSETQ. The CDR3 is 13 residues long. The trim removed 2 bases at V and 3 bases at J, leaving 2 bases unmatched. The CDR3 sequence: CASSFRDSYEQYF. The DNA for the CDR3 is TGCGCCAGCAGCTTCCGGGACAGCTACGAGCAGTACTTC.

V is TRBV20-1 and J is TRBJ2-7; perhaps TRBD2 as D (5 bases). Germline V lookup: CDR1 DFQATT, CDR2 SNEGSKA (reference sequence). The CDR3 contains 14 residues. The V and J ends lost 4 bases and 3 bases respectively, with 16 bases between them. The CDR3 bases are TGCAGTGCTACCGGTATAGCGAGAGACTACGAGCAGTACTTC. Translated: CSATGIARDYEQYF.

This clonotype was seen more than once but under ten times. The genes are TRBV12-3 or TRBV12-4 and TRBJ1-1; D unresolved. Trimming shortened V by 2 bases and J by 0 bases, and 4 bases separated the two germline ends. CDR3 length: 13 residues. The CDR3 loop reads CASSLIVNTEAFF. CDR3 coding DNA: TGTGCCAGCAGTTTAATAGTGAACACTGAAGCTTTCTTT.

The chain couples TRBV12-3 or TRBV12-4 to TRBJ1-1, with D perhaps matching TRBD1 (6 bases). V was trimmed by 0 bases and J by 0 bases, leaving 14 bases between them. This CDR3 is built from 17 residues. The DNA for the CDR3 is TGTGCCAGCAGTTTAGCGGACAGTTTGAGAGTGAACACTGAAGCTTTCTTT. The encoded protein is CASSLADSLRVNTEAFF.

The chain combines TRBV5-1 with TRBJ2-1; perhaps TRBD1 as D (5 bases). Between the trimmed V and J ends, which lost 4 bases and 5 bases, there was a span of 7 bases. CDR1 is SGHRS and CDR2 is YFSETQ in the germline V gene. The CDR3 has 12 amino acids. DNA of the CDR3: TGCGCCAGCAGCCGACAGAACAATGAGCAGTTCTTC. This encodes CASSRQNNEQFF.

This rearrangement joins TRBV4-3 to TRBJ2-1; the D gene could be TRBD1 or TRBD2 (5 bases each). Trimming cost V 0 bases and J 8 bases, with 8 bases left between them. Per the germline V gene, CDR1 is LGHNA and CDR2 is YSLEER. This CDR3 contains 13 residues. CDR3 nucleotide sequence: TGCGCCAGCAGCCAAGATGGGGGTTATGAGCAGTTCTTC. Translated, it gives CASSQDGGYEQFF.

This chain joins TRBV2 and TRBJ2-2; D gene uncertain. This CDR3 comprises 12 residues. The V end was cut by 4 bases, the J end by 6 bases, with 6 bases between. CDR1 SNHLY and CDR2 FYNNEI come from the germline V gene. DNA for the CDR3: TGTGCCAGCAGTGTTACTCCCGGGGAGCTGTTTTTT. It translates to CASSVTPGELFF.

This clonotype was observed a handful of times. This chain connects TRBV19 to TRBJ1-1; D gene unclear. The V end lost 8 bases, the J end lost 1 base, and 11 bases lay between the germline ends. Per germline, CDR1 LNHDA and CDR2 SQIVND (reference sequence). The CDR3 is 13 residues long. Here the CDR3 DNA reads TGTGCCAGTCGGGCGGGGAGGAACACTGAAGCTTTCTTT. This codes for CASRAGRNTEAFF.

The chain uses TRBV20-1 and TRBJ2-7; D uncertain. Looked up from germline, CDR1 is DFQATT and CDR2 is SNEGSKA (reference sequence). V lost 5 bases and J 6 bases, leaving 20 bases between the germline ends. The CDR3 totals 14 residues. In DNA form, the CDR3 reads TGCAGTGCTTCTGGCCGGAGCCCCTCGGCCGAGCAGTACTTC. It translates to CSASGRSPSAEQYF.

This clonotype was counted at least ten times. This chain connects TRBV23-1 to TRBJ1-5; maybe TRBD1 (6 bases). TRBV23-1 is recorded as an ORF, its role being uncertain. CDR3 length: 14 residues. The ends were cut back, 5 bases at V and 7 bases at J, with 15 bases in the middle. The CDR3: CASSTQGSGQPQHF. For the CDR3, the DNA is TGCGCCAGCAGTACTCAGGGGAGCGGACAGCCCCAGCATTTT.

The rearrangement joins TRBV20-1 to TRBJ2-2; D possibly corresponds to TRBD2 (5 bases). The CDR3 is 14 amino acids. V lost 1 base, J lost 4 bases, and 10 bases lay in between. Germline values: CDR1 DFQATT, CDR2 SNEGSKA (reference sequence). This CDR3 reads CSARVPGITGELFF. CDR3 bases: TGCAGTGCTAGAGTTCCGGGAATCACCGGGGAGCTGTTTTTT.

V gene TRBV6-5 combines with J gene TRBJ1-1; D is perhaps TRBD1 (6 bases). Germline V lookup: CDR1 MNHEY, CDR2 SVGAGI. V was trimmed by 0 bases and J by 1 base, leaving 9 bases between them. There are 15 residues in the CDR3. CDR3 coding DNA: TGTGCCAGCAGTTACTCAATAGGGGGGAACACTGAAGCTTTCTTT. It encodes CASSYSIGGNTEAFF.

This clonotype was observed once. This chain joins TRBV7-3 and TRBJ2-7; perhaps TRBD1 as D (6 bases). Trimming removed 5 bases at V and 5 bases at J, with 13 bases between. The CDR3 extends over 13 amino acids. Germline V gene lookup returns CDR1 SGHTA and CDR2 FQGTGA. This CDR3 reads CASSLTGTHEQYF. The CDR3 DNA sequence: TGTGCCAGCAGCCTCACAGGGACCCACGAGCAGTACTTC.

This clonotype has ten or more counts. The chain is built from TRBV29-1 and TRBJ1-6; D gene unclear. The V gene's germline CDR1 is SQVTM and CDR2 ANQGSEA. Trimming left V 5 bases short and J 5 bases short, with 10 bases between. The CDR3 loop spans 13 amino acids. CDR3 loop: CSVKRENNSPLHF. In nucleotides, the CDR3 is TGCAGCGTTAAAAGGGAGAATAATTCACCCCTCCACTTT.

This clonotype was detected only a few times. This chain joins TRBV7-2 and TRBJ1-4, with D uncertain. Germline V lookup: CDR1 SGHTA, CDR2 FQGNSA. The CDR3 has 12 amino acids. V gave up 5 bases and J gave up 9 bases, with 10 bases separating them. The DNA of the CDR3 is TGTGCCAGCAGCCAACCGGGCCAAAAACTGTTTTTT. It is translated as CASSQPGQKLFF.

This clonotype was picked up many times. V is TRBV6-5 and J is TRBJ1-2; 11 bases are shared with TRBD1. This CDR3 region has 14 residues. Germline trimming cut 2 bases from V and 6 bases from J; bases unmatched to any gene: 2. CDR1 MNHEY and CDR2 SVGAGI come from the germline V gene. The CDR3 DNA reads TGTGCCAGCAGTTACCGGACAGGGGGCAATGGCTACACCTTC. Amino acid sequence: CASSYRTGGNGYTF.

In its sample, this clonotype was seen many times. The CDR3 loop is CASSGYRGRDTEAFF. The CDR3 nucleotides read TGTGCCAGCAGTGGGTACAGGGGGCGGGACACTGAAGCTTTCTTT. The V and J genes are TRBV25-1 and TRBJ1-1; TRBD1 matches 9 bases. CDR3 length: 15 residues. V gave up 4 bases and J gave up 3 bases; unmatched junction bases: 6. Per germline, CDR1 MGHDK and CDR2 SYGVNS. Supplemented by reference TRBV25-1 and TRBJ1-1, the full variable domain reads EADIYQTPRYLVIGTGKKITLECSQTMGHDKMYWYQQDPGMELHLIHYSYGVNSTEKGDLSSESTVSRIRTEHFPLTLESARPSHTSQYLCASSGYRGRDTEAFFGQGTRLTVV.